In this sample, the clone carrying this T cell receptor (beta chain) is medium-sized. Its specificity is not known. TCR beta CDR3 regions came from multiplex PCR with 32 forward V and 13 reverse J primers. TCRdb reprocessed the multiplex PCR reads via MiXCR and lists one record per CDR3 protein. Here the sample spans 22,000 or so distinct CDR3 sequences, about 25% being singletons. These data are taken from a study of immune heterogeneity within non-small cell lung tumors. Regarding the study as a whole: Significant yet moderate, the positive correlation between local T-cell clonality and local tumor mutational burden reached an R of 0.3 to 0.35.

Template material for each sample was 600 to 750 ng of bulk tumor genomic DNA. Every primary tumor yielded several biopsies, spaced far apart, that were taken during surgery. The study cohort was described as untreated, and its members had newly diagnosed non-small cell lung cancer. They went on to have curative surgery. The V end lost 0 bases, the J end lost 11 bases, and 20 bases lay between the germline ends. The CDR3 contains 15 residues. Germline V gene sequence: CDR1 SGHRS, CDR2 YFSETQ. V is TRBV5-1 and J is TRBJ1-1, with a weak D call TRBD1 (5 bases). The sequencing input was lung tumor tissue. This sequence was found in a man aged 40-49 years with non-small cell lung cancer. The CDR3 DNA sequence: TGCGCCAGCAGCTTGGACACTTATTCCACTCCAGGGGCTTTCTTT. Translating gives CASSLDTYSTPGAFF.